These 26 T cell receptor beta chains share one sample of origin, sequenced in a study of blood T cell repertoires in COVID-19. Only in-frame clones appear in the TCRdb table, and some are missing; sequencing was by immunoSEQ multiplex PCR. This table holds 20,000 to 30,000 clones, almost 90% found once. Specimen: peripheral blood. Every receptor here comes from a man aged 65-85 years with acute or convalescent COVID-19.

J is TRBJ1-5 and V is TRBV7-2, with D perhaps TRBD1 (5 bases). The V gene lost 7 bases and the J gene lost 2 bases, with 12 bases spanning the gap. CDR1 and CDR2 (germline): SGHTA, FQGNSA. This CDR3 has 14 amino acids. The CDR3 DNA follows: TGTGCCAGCACCGGGAGAGGGGGCAATCAGCCCCAGCATTTT. Protein: CASTGRGGNQPQHF.

A single count supports this clone. The gene calls are TRBV21-1 and TRBJ1-1. TRBV21-1 is a pseudogene locus. The CDR3 is 13 residues long. The CDR3 nucleotides are TGTGCCAGCAGCAAAGACGGGGTTAATGAAGCTTTCTTT. It yields the protein CASSKDGVNEAFF.

The chain couples TRBV5-1 to TRBJ2-5; D may be TRBD2 (6 bases). Germline CDR1 reads SGHRS; CDR2 reads YFSETQ. This CDR3 has 14 amino acids. V was clipped by 0 bases and J by 5 bases, with 11 bases between them. The CDR3 coding sequence is TGCGCCAGCAGCTTGGCCACTAGCAGCGAGACCCAGTACTTC. Its protein product is CASSLATSSETQYF.

The V call is TRBV13, the J call TRBJ2-2; D possibly corresponds to TRBD1 (6 bases). Trimming shortened V by 4 bases and J by 1 base, and 13 bases separated the two germline ends. The germline CDR1 and CDR2 sequences are PRHDT and FYEKMQ (reference sequence). CDR3 size: 16 residues. The CDR3 protein is CASSSTGTMNTGELFF. CDR3 sequence (DNA): TGTGCCAGCAGCTCGACCGGGACAATGAACACCGGGGAGCTGTTTTTT. The complete variable domain, with remaining parts taken from reference TRBV13 and TRBJ2-2, reads AAGVIQSPRHLIKEKRETATLKCYPIPRHDTVYWYQQGPGQDPQFLISFYEKMQSDKGSIPDRFSAQQFSDYHSELNMSSLELGDSALYFCASSSTGTMNTGELFFGEGSRLTVL.

The V and J genes are TRBV11-2 and TRBJ2-2; D is uncertain. The CDR3 runs to 14 residues. The V end was cut by 6 bases, the J end by 5 bases, with 13 bases between. CDR1 is SGHAT, CDR2 FQNNGV, per germline. CDR3 DNA sequence: TGTGCCAGCAGGTTCGATTTGCGGACCGGGGAGCTGTTTTTT. Its protein is CASRFDLRTGELFF.

This clone was recorded only once. The chain carries TRBV7-9 and TRBJ2-2, with 7 nucleotides matching TRBD2. The germline V gene has CDR1 SEHNR and CDR2 FQNEAQ (reference sequence). The CDR3 runs 16 residues. The V gene end was trimmed by 5 bases and the J gene end by 3 bases; junction bases not matched to a gene: 9. CDR3 DNA: TGTGCCAGCAGCCCCCCCCTGGCGGGAGACACCGGGGAGCTGTTTTTT. Encoded protein: CASSPPLAGDTGELFF.

The J gene is TRBJ1-1, the V gene TRBV12-5, with 7 bases fitting TRBD1. Unmatched junction bases numbered 6, after V lost 2 bases and J lost 3 bases. The CDR3 has 15 amino acids. Looked up from germline, CDR1 is LGHNT and CDR2 is FRNRAP. In nucleotides, the CDR3 is TGTGCTAGTGGTTTGCCGGGACAGCTATACACTGAAGCTTTCTTT. Protein: CASGLPGQLYTEAFF. The full variable domain, completed using reference TRBV12-5 and TRBJ1-1, is DARVTQTPRHKVTEMGQEVTMRCQPILGHNTVFWYRQTMMQGLELLAYFRNRAPLDDSGMPKDRFSAEMPDATLATLKIQPSEPRDSAVYFCASGLPGQLYTEAFFGQGTRLTVV.

V usage is TRBV5-4 and J usage is TRBJ1-4; D possibly corresponds to TRBD1 (5 bases). Germline V gene sequence: CDR1 SGHNT, CDR2 YYREEE (reference sequence). The CDR3 consists of 16 residues. V lost 0 bases and J lost 7, with 16 bases in between. CDR3 residues: CASSLGAGAGREKLFF. The CDR3 nucleotides are TGTGCCAGCAGCTTGGGAGCTGGGGCTGGACGTGAAAAACTGTTTTTT.

This chain joins TRBV28 and TRBJ2-2; 8 bases align to TRBD1. J gave up 5 bases and V 5 bases, and 4 bases lay outside the gene matches. Germline V gene sequence: CDR1 MDHEN, CDR2 SYDVKM. CDR3 length: 14 residues. The CDR3 bases are TGTGCCAGCAGTCAGGGGGCCTGGACCGGGGAGCTGTTTTTT. The encoded protein is CASSQGAWTGELFF.

This clone was observed a single time. The V and J genes are TRBV4-3 and TRBJ2-7; 10 positions agree with TRBD2. Germline V gene data show CDR1 as LGHNA and CDR2 as YSLEER. CDR3 length: 19 amino acids. Trimming cost V 0 bases and J 3 bases; bases outside gene matches: 14. The CDR3 protein is CASSQDLPSASGSSYEQYF. The CDR3 bases are TGCGCCAGCAGCCAAGATCTCCCCTCGGCTAGCGGGAGTAGCTACGAGCAGTACTTC.

This clone was seen a few times. V gene TRBV5-4 combines with J gene TRBJ1-1; D is ambiguous. CDR3 size: 15 residues. V was pared by 2 bases and J by 2 bases, with 13 bases between. CDR1 is SGHNT, CDR2 YYREEE, per germline (reference sequence). CDR3 sequence (DNA): TGTGCCAGCAGCTTAGCACGAAACAGAAACACTGAAGCTTTCTTT. Amino acids: CASSLARNRNTEAFF.

The V and J genes are TRBV5-1 and TRBJ2-7; tentative D call: TRBD1 (7 bases). Germline assignment: CDR1 SGHRS and CDR2 YFSETQ. The CDR3 loop spans 14 amino acids. V was cut by 2 bases and J by 4 bases, with 13 bases left in between. This CDR3 reads CASSLRQGGYEQYF. The DNA of the CDR3 is TGCGCCAGCAGCTTACGGCAGGGGGGATACGAGCAGTACTTC.

V usage is TRBV4-1 and J usage is TRBJ1-4; 8 nucleotides line up with TRBD1. Germline V gene sequence: CDR1 MGHRA, CDR2 YSYEKL. The ends lost 0 bases at V and 8 bases at J; junction bases unmatched: 5. CDR3 length equals 15 residues. DNA for the CDR3: TGCGCCAGCAGCCAAGAAGGACAGGGTAACGAAAAACTGTTTTTT. Translating it yields CASSQEGQGNEKLFF.

This chain uses TRBV28 with TRBJ1-2; maybe TRBD1 (6 bases). The CDR3 consists of 14 residues. Germline loops: CDR1 MDHEN, CDR2 SYDVKM. CDR3 residues: CAIRGHSSSYGYTF. The CDR3 DNA reads as TGTGCTATTCGGGGACACTCATCCTCCTATGGCTACACCTTC.

The gene calls are TRBV10-1 and TRBJ2-1, with TRBD1 matching 8 bases. After removal of 10 bases from V and 7 bases from J, the junction contained 9 bases not matched to a gene. The germline CDR1 and CDR2 sequences are WNHNN and SYGVQD (reference sequence). There are 13 residues in the CDR3. For the CDR3, the DNA is TGCGCCACCACGGACAGGGAACTTAATGAGCAGTTCTTC. Translated: CATTDRELNEQFF.

V and J are TRBV7-2 and TRBJ1-3, with D possibly matching TRBD1 (5 bases). The CDR3 sequence is 13 residues long. CDR1 and CDR2 (germline): SGHTA, FQGNSA. The V gene lost 5 bases and the J gene lost 0 bases, with 5 bases spanning the gap. CDR3 sequence reads: CASSTGSGNTIYF. The CDR3 DNA sequence: TGTGCCAGCAGCACAGGCTCTGGAAACACCATATATTTT.

With respect to this clone: The sample has other DNA sequences that encode this CDR3 too. The chain carries TRBV5-1 and TRBJ2-7; no firm D call. CDR3 length: 13 residues. Germline CDR1 reads SGHRS; CDR2 reads YFSETQ. Trimming left V 5 bases short and J 5 bases short, with 14 bases between. CDR3 in DNA: TGCGCCAGCAGTCCCCGAGGCCTGCACGAGCAGTACTTC. This translates into CASSPRGLHEQYF. The whole variable domain, remainder taken from reference TRBV5-1 and TRBJ2-7, is KAGVTQTPRYLIKTRGQQVTLSCSPISGHRSVSWYQQTPGQGLQFLFEYFSETQRNKGNFPGRFSGRQFSNSRSEMNVSTLELGDSALYLCASSPRGLHEQYFGPGTRLTVT.

The chain links TRBV27 to TRBJ1-4, with 9 positions matching TRBD1. Germline V lookup: CDR1 MNHEY, CDR2 SMNVEV (reference sequence). This CDR3 comprises 14 residues. After removal of 3 bases from V and 5 bases from J, the junction contained 1 base not matched to a gene. CDR3 nucleotides: TGTGCCAGCAGTTTGGACAGGGGAAATGAAAAACTGTTTTTT. Its protein is CASSLDRGNEKLFF. The whole variable domain, filled in from reference TRBV27 and TRBJ1-4, reads EAQVTQNPRYLITVTGKKLTVTCSQNMNHEYMSWYRQDPGLGLRQIYYSMNVEVTDKGDVPEGYKVSRKEKRNFPLILESPSPNQTSLYFCASSLDRGNEKLFFGSGTQLSVL.

V usage is TRBV4-2 and J usage is TRBJ2-3; TRBD2 might be the D (5 bases). Looked up from germline, CDR1 is LGHNA and CDR2 is YNFKEQ. Trimming cost V 7 bases and J 2 bases, with 16 bases left between them. The CDR3 contains 15 residues. The CDR3 loop reads CASTHLDSPTDTQYF. The CDR3 bases are TGTGCCAGCACGCACCTGGACTCACCCACAGATACGCAGTATTTT.

The chain has TRBV6-6 and TRBJ1-1; no firm D call. V gave up 6 bases and J gave up 2 bases, with 4 bases separating them. Germline CDR1 and CDR2: MNHNY and SVGAGI (reference sequence). The CDR3 runs to 11 residues. In nucleotides, the CDR3 is TGTGCCAGCAGACAAAACACTGAAGCTTTCTTT. It specifies CASRQNTEAFF.

The chain uses TRBV10-3 and TRBJ1-6; no firm D call. This CDR3 region has 15 residues. The V end was cut by 4 bases, the J end by 10 bases, with 17 bases between. Germline assignment: CDR1 ENHRY and CDR2 SYGVKD. CDR3 region: CAISADGNGGSPLHF. The CDR3, as DNA: TGTGCCATCAGTGCGGACGGGAACGGCGGATCACCCCTCCACTTT.

The rearrangement uses TRBV19 and TRBJ1-1; 11 bases agree with TRBD1. Trimming at V came to 7 bases and at J to 1 base, leaving 5 bases not matched to a gene. Germline CDR1 LNHDA, CDR2 SQIVND (reference sequence). CDR3 length: 15 residues. The CDR3 DNA sequence: TGTGCCAGTACCAGGACAGGGGGCTCGAACACTGAAGCTTTCTTT. Encoded protein: CASTRTGGSNTEAFF.

This chain connects TRBV27 to TRBJ2-7, with TRBD2 identical over 11 bases. The CDR3 totals 18 residues. Trimming took 7 bases from V and 0 from J; bases not matched to a gene: 14. The V gene's germline CDR1 is MNHEY and CDR2 SMNVEV (reference sequence). The CDR3 DNA sequence: TGTGCCAGCACTCCAACATCGGGGACTAGCGGCTTCTCCTACGAGCAGTACTTC. It yields the protein CASTPTSGTSGFSYEQYF.

V gene TRBV27 combines with J gene TRBJ2-4; TRBD2 might be the D (5 bases). The germline V gene has CDR1 MNHEY and CDR2 SMNVEV (reference sequence). V was clipped by 8 bases and J by 0 bases, with 14 bases between them. The length of the CDR3 is 15 residues. CDR3 nucleotide sequence: TGTGCCAGCTCCTCGTTAGGACTAGCCAAAAACATTCAGTACTTC. This encodes CASSSLGLAKNIQYF.

The gene calls are TRBV18 and TRBJ1-2, with 7 positions matching TRBD1. Germline assignment: CDR1 KGHSH and CDR2 LQKENI. The J segment lost 5 bases and the V segment lost 0 bases, leaving 6 bases of the junction unmatched. CDR3 size: 15 residues. The CDR3 reads CASSPPSGQLYGYTF. CDR3 DNA sequence: TGTGCCAGCTCACCACCCTCGGGACAGCTTTATGGCTACACCTTC.

The chain employs TRBV28 and TRBJ1-4; 9 bases align to TRBD1. The CDR3 covers 13 residues. Per germline, CDR1 MDHEN and CDR2 SYDVKM. The V gene end was trimmed by 10 bases and the J gene end by 5 bases; junction bases not matched to a gene: 5. CDR3 nucleotide sequence: TGTGCCATCCAGGGACAGGGAAATGAAAAACTGTTTTTT. Amino acids: CAIQGQGNEKLFF.